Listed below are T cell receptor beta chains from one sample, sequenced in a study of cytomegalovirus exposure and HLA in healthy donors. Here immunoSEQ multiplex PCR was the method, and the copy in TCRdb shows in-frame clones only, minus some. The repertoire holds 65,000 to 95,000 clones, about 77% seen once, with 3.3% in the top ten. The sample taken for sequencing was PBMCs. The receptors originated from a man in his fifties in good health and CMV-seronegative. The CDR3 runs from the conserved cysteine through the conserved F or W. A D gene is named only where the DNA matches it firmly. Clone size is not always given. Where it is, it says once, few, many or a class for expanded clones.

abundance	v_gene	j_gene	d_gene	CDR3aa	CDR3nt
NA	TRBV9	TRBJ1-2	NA	CASSPNDRSGGYTF	TGTGCCAGCAGCCCCAACGACAGGTCAGGTGGCTACACCTTC
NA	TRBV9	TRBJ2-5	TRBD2	CASSVRERGPPETQYF	TGTGCCAGCAGCGTAAGAGAGCGGGGGCCACCAGAGACCCAGTACTTC
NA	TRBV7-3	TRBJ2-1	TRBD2	CASSSPGTSGGGTYNEQFF	TGTGCCAGCAGCTCCCCTGGGACTAGCGGGGGGGGGACCTACAATGAGCAGTTCTTC
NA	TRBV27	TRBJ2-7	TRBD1	CASSNRGVSYEQYF	TGTGCCAGCAGTAACAGGGGTGTATCCTACGAGCAGTACTTC
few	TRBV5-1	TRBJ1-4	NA	CASRSAGGNEKLFF	TGCGCCAGCCGCTCGGCGGGCGGTAATGAAAAACTGTTTTTT
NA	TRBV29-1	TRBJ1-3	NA	CSVRQGNTIYF	TGCAGCGTTCGTCAGGGAAACACCATATATTTT
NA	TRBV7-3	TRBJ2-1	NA	CASSPTGHKDNEQFF	TGTGCCAGCAGTCCTACGGGACATAAGGACAATGAGCAGTTCTTC
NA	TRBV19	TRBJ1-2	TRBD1	CASKGQGFAYTF	TGTGCCAGTAAAGGACAGGGCTTTGCCTACACCTTC
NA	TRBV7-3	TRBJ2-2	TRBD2	CASPIAGEDTGELFF	TGTGCCAGCCCTATAGCGGGGGAGGACACCGGGGAGCTGTTTTTT
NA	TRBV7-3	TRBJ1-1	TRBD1	CASSPSGTGEAFF	TGTGCCAGCAGCCCATCCGGGACAGGTGAAGCTTTCTTT
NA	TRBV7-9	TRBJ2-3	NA	CASSPLQWGQNPTTDTQYF	TGTGCCAGCAGCCCCCTCCAATGGGGCCAAAACCCAACCACAGATACGCAGTATTTT
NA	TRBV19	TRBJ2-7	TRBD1	CASSKGQGSFYEQYF	TGTGCCAGTAGTAAGGGACAGGGGTCTTTCTACGAGCAGTACTTC
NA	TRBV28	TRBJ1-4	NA	CASREEGREKLFF	TGTGCCAGCCGGGAGGAGGGTAGGGAAAAACTGTTTTTT
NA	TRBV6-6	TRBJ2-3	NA	CASSPGWDKITDTQYF	TGTGCCAGCAGCCCCGGGTGGGACAAGATCACAGATACGCAGTATTTT
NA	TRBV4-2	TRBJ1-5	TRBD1	CASSDGGGQGAAPQHF	TGTGCCAGCAGCGACGGAGGGGGACAGGGCGCCGCGCCCCAGCATTTT
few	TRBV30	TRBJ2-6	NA	CAWSVWAHSGANVLTF	TGTGCCTGGAGTGTATGGGCTCACTCTGGGGCCAACGTCCTGACTTTC
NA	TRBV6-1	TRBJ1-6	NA	CASRTDWSGSRPLHF	TGTGCCAGCAGAACGGACTGGAGTGGGTCGAGACCCCTCCACTTT
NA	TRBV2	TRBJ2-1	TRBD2	CASSEILAGAGEQFF	TGTGCCAGCAGTGAAATCCTAGCGGGGGCGGGAGAGCAGTTCTTC
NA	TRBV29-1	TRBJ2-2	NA	CSVGQANTGELFF	TGCAGCGTTGGACAGGCCAACACCGGGGAGCTGTTTTTT
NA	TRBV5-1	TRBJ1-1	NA	CASTSPGGQNTEAFF	TGCGCCAGCACTTCTCCGGGCGGGCAGAACACTGAAGCTTTCTTT
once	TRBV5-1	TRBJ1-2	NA	CASNPRGSLEGYTF	TGCGCCAGCAATCCCAGGGGCTCCTTGGAGGGCTACACCTTC
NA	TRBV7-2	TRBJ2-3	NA	CASSLYTDTQFF	TGTGCCAGCAGCCTCTACACAGATACGCAGTTTTTT
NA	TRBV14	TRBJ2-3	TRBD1	CASSQPGQGGADTQYF	TGTGCCAGCAGCCAACCGGGACAGGGTGGTGCAGATACGCAGTATTTT
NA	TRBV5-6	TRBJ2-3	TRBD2	CASSLSGGGDTQYF	TGTGCCAGCAGCCTTAGCGGGGGTGGGGATACGCAGTATTTT
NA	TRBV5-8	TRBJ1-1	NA	CASSPRWRNTEAFF	TGTGCCAGCAGCCCACGGTGGAGGAACACTGAAGCTTTCTTT
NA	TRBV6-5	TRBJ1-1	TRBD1	CASRVQGAGNTEAFF	TGTGCCAGCAGGGTGCAGGGGGCGGGGAACACTGAAGCTTTCTTT
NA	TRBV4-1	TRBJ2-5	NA	CASSQDRGETQYF	TGCGCCAGCAGCCAAGATCGCGGGGAGACCCAGTACTTC
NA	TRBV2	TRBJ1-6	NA	CASSVETGTNSPLHF	TGTGCCAGCAGTGTTGAGACAGGAACAAATTCACCCCTCCACTTT
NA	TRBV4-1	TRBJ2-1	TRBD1	CASSPMGQGADEQFF	TGCGCCAGCAGCCCGATGGGACAGGGGGCGGATGAGCAGTTCTTC
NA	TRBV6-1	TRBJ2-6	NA	CASSETDRSLSGANVLTF	TGTGCCAGCAGTGAGACCGACAGGTCCCTCTCTGGGGCCAACGTCCTGACTTTC
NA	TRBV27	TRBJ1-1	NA	CASSLAPRGNTEAFF	TGTGCCAGCAGTTTAGCCCCTCGGGGGAACACTGAAGCTTTCTTT
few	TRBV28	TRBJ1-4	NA	CASSLAPPNEKLFF	TGTGCCAGCAGTTTGGCCCCTCCTAATGAAAAACTGTTTTTT
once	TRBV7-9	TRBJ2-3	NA	CSSSLVSTDTQYF	TGTTCCAGCAGCCTCGTATCCACAGATACGCAGTATTTT
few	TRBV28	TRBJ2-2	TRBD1	CASTEGTGGITGELFF	TGTGCCAGCACTGAAGGGACAGGGGGAATCACCGGGGAGCTGTTTTTT
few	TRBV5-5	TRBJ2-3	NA	CASSFSGASDTQYF	TGTGCCAGCAGCTTTTCAGGGGCCTCAGATACGCAGTATTTT
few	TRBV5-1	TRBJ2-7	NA	CASSLALGRAGQRGYEQYF	TGCGCCAGCAGCTTGGCCCTGGGACGGGCCGGACAGCGCGGCTACGAGCAGTACTTC
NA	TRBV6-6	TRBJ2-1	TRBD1	CATRTGTNNEQFF	TGTGCCACTCGGACAGGAACGAACAATGAGCAGTTCTTC